This T cell receptor beta chain is drawn from a study of shared clonotypes between healthy human individuals. Study context: Three men and a couple of women, aged 18 to 49, were donors.

Study outcomes and limitations: Four donors shared approximately 5% of their naive CD4 clonotypes. Non-shared clonotypes had lower generation probabilities than those shared by all four donors. Generally, naive subsets (rather than memory subsets) showed larger estimated richness.

TCRdb's copy holds only in-frame clones and misses some; the assay was immunoSEQ multiplex PCR. Of 980,000 or so clones in the sample, over 75% are singletons; the top ten hold about 1.5%. With V trimmed by 10 bases and J by 2 bases, 8 bases remained unmatched. The germline V gene encodes CDR1 MNHNY and CDR2 SVGAGI (reference sequence). This CDR3 comprises 14 residues. As concerns this clone: Its cognate antigen is unknown.

The sample consisted of memory CD4+ T cells sorted from blood. Subset defined: CD45RA-negative fraction. The chain couples TRBV6-6 to TRBJ1-5; the match to TRBD1 covers 7 bases. The source of this sequence is a man between 18 and 35 years old in good health. CDR3 residues: CATNGGQRNQPQHF. The CDR3 bases are TGTGCCACCAATGGGGGACAGCGCAATCAGCCCCAGCATTTT.